This T cell receptor beta chain was recorded in a study of Graves' ophthalmopathy and Graves' hyperthyroidism. Study conclusions and caveats: Clonotypes were expanded in thyroid at above 0.001 frequency, and most also appeared in blood. The model flagged ophthalmopathy progression at 65% to 71% sensitivity and 72% to 75% specificity. Ophthalmopathy could be told apart from stable hyperthyroidism by a 13-signature model (about 88% sensitivity, 80% to 84% specificity).

Uncontrolled infections, pregnancy, lactation or other autoimmune diseases led to patient exclusion. The authors amplified TCR beta CDR3 regions, and they did so from RNA transcripts for repertoire sequencing. In the first round, RT-PCR was carried out with HTBI primers, and a multiplex PCR formed the second round. Each CDR3 protein gets one entry after TCRdb re-called the multiplex PCR reads with MiXCR. The sample consists of around 600,000 distinct CDR3 sequences, over 40% of them appearing once. V trimming: 7 bases; J trimming: 7 bases; junction bases outside the gene matches: 10. Germline CDR1 reads MGHDK; CDR2 reads SYGVNS. The CDR3 runs to 15 residues. In its sample, this clonotype was seen a few times. The antigen remains unidentified.

The chain employs TRBV25-1 and TRBJ2-1; 10 bases fit TRBD2. This sequence was found in an adult man with Graves' ophthalmopathy. Material: peripheral blood. CDR3 DNA: TGTGCCAGCACCGTCGGTCTAGCGGGAGTTAATGAGCAGTTCTTC. Protein: CASTVGLAGVNEQFF.